This T cell receptor (beta chain) stems from a study of cytomegalovirus exposure and HLA in healthy donors. The wider study: There were 350 to 400 genotyped donors. Of these, 81% fell in the genetic ancestry cluster associated with self-reported Caucasian donors. Notes on the study in general: Sequencing likely generated an artifact that appeared as a cluster of highly shared sequence variants. With later analysis, a missense DCLRE1C variant became linked to TCR beta V- and J-gene trimming. 87-base-pair reads could not separate some V segments, including TRBV6-2 and TRBV6-3.

About this clone itself: The antigen remains unidentified.

Germline-derived CDR1 and CDR2 are LGHNA and YSLEER. This CDR3 has 13 residues. V lost 0 bases and J lost 5, with 6 bases in between. The PCR employed 60 Vbeta primers together with 13 Jbeta primers. Only in-frame clones appear in the TCRdb table, and some are missing; sequencing was by immunoSEQ multiplex PCR. The sample lists 95,000 to 100,000 clones, 9.4% seen once, with just over 5% in the top ten. The sequencing sample was made of PBMCs. The V and J genes are TRBV4-3 and TRBJ2-3; no firm D call. The receptor was derived from a man in his fifties in good health and CMV-seropositive. The CDR3 here is CASSQELLDTQYF. CDR3 nucleotides: TGCGCCAGCAGCCAAGAACTCCTAGATACGCAGTATTTT.